A selection of T cell receptor beta chains follows, all from one sample in a study of Graves' ophthalmopathy and Graves' hyperthyroidism. MiXCR was run by TCRdb on the multiplex PCR reads, yielding one entry per CDR3 protein. The table includes a few hundred thousand distinct CDR3 sequences, under 25% detected once. The sequencing sample was made of peripheral blood. These receptors came from a woman aged 18-30 years with stable Graves' hyperthyroidism. The CDR3 runs from the conserved cysteine through the conserved F or W. D genes are given only for firm matches. Size values are once, few and many counts, or a class for expanded clones, and some rows have none.

D gene | J gene | V gene | clone size | CDR3 protein | CDR3 DNA
TRBD1 | TRBJ2-5 | TRBV20-1 | many | CSAPRTGGLQETQYF | TGCAGTGCTCCCCGAACAGGGGGACTCCAAGAGACCCAGTACTTC
- | TRBJ2-7 | TRBV28 | - | CASSFDYGPSSYEQYF | TGTGCCAGCAGTTTTGATTACGGACCGAGCTCCTACGAGCAGTACTTC
- | TRBJ2-6 | TRBV29-1 | few | CSVEVAGGANVLTF | TGCAGCGTTGAAGTTGCGGGAGGGGCCAACGTCCTGACTTTC
- | TRBJ1-5 | TRBV20-1 | many | CSARGPRLGRQPQHF | TGCAGTGCTAGAGGCCCGCGACTGGGACGTCAGCCCCAGCATTTT
TRBD1 | TRBJ1-1 | TRBV5-1 | - | CASSLKDRGYTEAFF | TGCGCCAGCAGCTTGAAGGACAGGGGGTACACTGAAGCTTTCTTT
TRBD2 | TRBJ2-3 | TRBV27 | - | CASGERTSGRAYDTQYF | TGTGCCAGCGGTGAAAGGACTAGCGGGAGGGCCTACGATACGCAGTATTTT
TRBD2 | TRBJ2-5 | TRBV11-2 | many | CASSLVGLAGGTQETQYF | TGTGCCAGCAGCTTAGTGGGACTAGCGGGAGGAACTCAAGAGACCCAGTACTTC
- | TRBJ2-6 | TRBV24-1 | many | CATSDSDSGANVLTF | TGTGCCACCAGTGATTCGGATTCTGGGGCCAACGTCCTGACTTTC
TRBD1 | TRBJ1-3 | TRBV20-1 | - | CSAPGTASGNTIYF | TGCAGTGCGCCCGGGACAGCCTCTGGAAACACCATATATTTT
- | TRBJ1-1 | TRBV25-1 | many | CASTPIDSNTEAFF | TGTGCCAGCACCCCGATCGACTCGAACACTGAAGCTTTCTTT
- | TRBJ1-1 | TRBV28 | - | CASSLGGPVTEAFF | TGTGCCAGCAGTTTGGGGGGCCCGGTTACTGAAGCTTTCTTT
- | TRBJ2-7 | TRBV7-9 | many | CASSSDIGYEQYF | TGTGCCAGCAGCTCCGACATAGGGTACGAGCAGTACTTC
TRBD1 | TRBJ2-7 | TRBV4-2 | many | CASSRSYSPLTGVSATYEQYF | TGTGCCAGCAGCCGATCCTACTCACCTTTGACAGGGGTGTCTGCCACCTACGAGCAGTACTTC
- | TRBJ2-5 | TRBV27 | - | CASSLWQETQYF | TGTGCCAGCAGTTTATGGCAAGAGACCCAGTACTTC
- | TRBJ2-5 | TRBV20-1 | - | CSARGARDQETQYF | TGCAGTGCTAGAGGGGCCCGGGACCAAGAGACCCAGTACTTC
- | TRBJ1-1 | TRBV7-8 | many | CASSLTLRTEAFF | TGTGCCAGCAGCCTGACTCTCCGCACTGAAGCTTTCTTT
- | TRBJ1-2 | TRBV3-1 | few | CASSQLSVDGKNYGYTF | TGTGCCAGCAGCCAACTCTCGGTGGACGGGAAAAACTATGGCTACACCTTC
- | TRBJ1-5 | TRBV7-8 | few | CASSLQIDYGRYQPQHF | TGTGCCAGCAGCTTACAAATAGACTACGGGAGATATCAGCCCCAGCATTTT
- | TRBJ1-1 | TRBV6-2/TRBV6-3 | many | CASSYGGLLNTEAFF | TGTGCCAGCAGTTACGGGGGGCTTCTGAACACTGAAGCTTTCTTT
- | TRBJ1-5 | TRBV19 | - | CASSLRGIDQPQHF | TGTGCCAGTAGTCTTAGGGGGATTGATCAGCCCCAGCATTTT
- | TRBJ2-6 | TRBV6-1 | many | CASTRTVSGANVLTF | TGTGCCAGCACCAGGACAGTCTCTGGGGCCAACGTCCTGACTTTC
- | TRBJ1-1 | TRBV18 | - | CASSRTGILEAFF | TGTGCCAGCTCACGTACAGGTATCCTTGAAGCCTTCTTT
- | TRBJ1-5 | TRBV12-3/TRBV12-4 | - | CASRGNYQPQHF | TGTGCCAGCAGGGGGAATTATCAGCCTCAGCATTTT
TRBD2 | TRBJ2-7 | TRBV12-3/TRBV12-4 | many | CASTYSGDYYEQYF | TGTGCCAGCACCTATAGCGGGGACTACTACGAGCAGTACTTC
- | TRBJ1-1 | TRBV5-1 | - | CASTLGWGGTEACF | TGCGCCAGCACCCTTGGGTGGGGGGGCACTGAAGCTTGCTTT
- | TRBJ2-5 | TRBV6-1 | many | CASRRAGQETQYF | TGTGCCAGCAGACGGGCGGGGCAGGAGACCCAGTACTTC
- | TRBJ2-7 | TRBV7-2 | many | CASSSPRAPEQYF | TGTGCCAGCAGCTCCCCCCGAGCCCCCGAGCAGTACTTC
- | TRBJ1-2 | TRBV6-5 | many | CASSTGQNYGYTF | TGTGCCAGCAGTACCGGACAGAACTATGGCTACACCTTC